This TCR beta chain was retrieved from a study of cytomegalovirus exposure and HLA in healthy donors. Study at large: Early released data had around 89 million unique TCRs, all coming from HLA-typed donors.

Between the trimmed V and J ends, which lost 2 bases and 5 bases, there was a span of 9 bases. The germline V gene encodes CDR1 KGHSY and CDR2 FQNENV. CDR3 length: 13 amino acids. The study, taken as a whole, reports: In an earlier analysis, productive rearrangement rates for most beta V segments clustered near 87% or 30%. The authors confirmed in vitro that a few CMV-associated chains were specific for CMV antigens.

Points on this clone: Antigen specificity is unknown.

PCR involved 60 Vbeta and 13 Jbeta primers. TCRdb's table, derived via immunoSEQ multiplex PCR, lists solely in-frame clones and lacks some. Of just over 150,000 clones in the sample, 65% to 90% were seen once. This chain uses TRBV16 with TRBJ1-2, with D perhaps TRBD1 (6 bases). Sample: PBMCs. This TCR came from a woman aged 18 to 35 in good health and CMV-seronegative. The CDR3 loop is CASSQGQPYGYTF. CDR3 nucleotides: TGTGCCAGCAGCCAAGGACAGCCTTATGGCTACACCTTC.